The clone carrying this T cell receptor beta chain was observed a handful of times. Per the study methods: Amplification with reference gene primers provided the estimates of nucleated cell counts. Profiling relied on immunoSEQ multiplex PCR, and the TCRdb table lists in-frame clones only, not all of them. The V and J calls and clone size were taken over from that table, and D and trimming were inferred from the DNA. The sample holds 150,000 to 200,000 clones, less than 85% seen once. The germline V gene has CDR1 SEHNR and CDR2 FQNEAQ (reference sequence). V gave up 4 bases and J gave up 3 bases; unmatched junction bases: 1. The CDR3 is 14 amino acids. The data originate from a study of blood T cell repertoires in COVID-19. At the level of the study: Acute and convalescent COVID-19 samples came from the United States, Italy and Spain. The analysed material was cDNA or gDNA that came from T cells, B-cell-depleted T cells, or PBMCs.

The sample taken for sequencing was peripheral blood. The receptor comes from a man over 45 who had recovered from COVID-19. The V and J genes are TRBV7-9 and TRBJ2-7, with TRBD2 identical over 12 bases. The CDR3 DNA reads as TGTGCCAGCAGCTCGGGACTAGCGGGCTACGAGCAGTACTTC. It translates to CASSSGLAGYEQYF.